The clone carrying this TCR beta chain has at least ten counts. As yet, its antigen is unknown. In TCRdb, the reads were re-called with MiXCR into one record per CDR3 protein. The sample records roughly 920,000 distinct CDR3 sequences, around 29% being singletons. The entry originates in a study of T cell repertoires in cytomegalovirus infection. The length of the CDR3 is 12 residues. V lost 8 bases to trimming and J lost 3 bases, with 5 bases between them. Germline V gives CDR1 SGHTA, CDR2 FQGNSA. This chain joins TRBV7-2 and TRBJ2-6; unclear D gene. Sequencing was performed on cultured CD8+ T cells from PBMCs, taken from culture after CMV antigen stimulation. This TCR was recovered from a human donor in good health (CMV status not recorded). Some clones in this sample may be carry-over from other donors' samples. The DNA of the CDR3 is TGTGCCAGCGGAAGTGGGGCCAACGTCCTGACTTTC. Amino acid sequence: CASGSGANVLTF.